This T cell receptor (beta chain) derives from a study of T cell changes during pregnancy in multiple sclerosis (dated by TCRdb to about 2019). As for the study more broadly: In women with multiple sclerosis, the researchers looked at how the T cell repertoire shifted as pregnancy progressed.

Library construction relied on the immunoSEQ multiplex PCR assay. TCRdb provides this immuneACCESS table in a form limited to in-frame rearrangements. Some clones are lacking; in checked studies, under half of them reflect an unresolved V gene, and why the rest are absent is not known. This sample has around 100,000 clones in its table, and around 92% of those were observed once. Of the sample, just under 2% falls within the top ten clones. As regards this clone: Its recognized antigen is unknown. No per-base quality is available; no much larger clone lies one base away.

The sample consisted of peripheral blood, taken after pregnancy. The receptor's source is a female donor with multiple sclerosis, enrolled in a pregnancy study.

In nucleotides, the sequence is TGTGCCAGCAGTGGAGGACAGGACTATGGCTACACCTTC. This codes for CASSGGQDYGYTF. The sequence links TRBV6-5 to TRBJ1-2, with 7 bases in between that match TRBD1. Germline trimming amounts to 5 bases on V and 3 bases on J, with 3 as the count of junction bases outside the gene matches. From the cysteine through the phenylalanine, the CDR3 covers 13 amino acids. The entry retains the CDR3 DNA only, 39 bases that are in frame from base 1. Taken from the germline V gene, the CDR1 and CDR2 loops are MNHEY and SVGAGI.